Following are 23 T cell receptor beta chains from one sample sequenced in a study of shared clonotypes between healthy human individuals. CD45RO-negative, CCR7-positively selected cells formed the naive CD8 fraction, excluding terminally differentiated effector memory CD45RA+ cells. Profiled with immunoSEQ multiplex PCR; TCRdb holds only in-frame clones, not every one. This sample has fewer than 1 million clones; approximately 97% occur once, and the top ten carry less than 0.25%. The sequencing input was naive CD8+ T cells sorted from blood. These receptor sequences come from a man in his thirties or forties in good health.

J is TRBJ2-1 and V is TRBV2; TRBD1 matches at 8 bases. CDR1 SNHLY and CDR2 FYNNEI come from the germline V gene. The CDR3 has 17 residues. The V and J ends lost 3 bases and 3 bases, in that order; junction bases with no gene match: 10. As DNA, the CDR3 is TGTGCCAGCAGTGAGTGGACAGGGAAAAGCCTCTACAATGAGCAGTTCTTC. This codes for CASSEWTGKSLYNEQFF. The full variable domain, completed using reference TRBV2 and TRBJ2-1, is EPEVTQTPSHQVTQMGQEVILRCVPISNHLYFYWYRQILGQKVEFLVSFYNNEISEKSEIFDDQFSVERPDGSNFTLKIRSTKLEDSAMYFCASSEWTGKSLYNEQFFGPGTRLTVL.

This sequence joins TRBV6-5 and TRBJ2-3; D call uncertain. CDR3 size: 16 residues. Germline-derived CDR1 and CDR2 are MNHEY and SVGAGI. Trimming pared 1 base from V and 1 base from J, leaving 12 bases between. In DNA form, the CDR3 reads TGTGCCAGCAGTTACTTCGGAAGGAGCGGCACAGATACGCAGTATTTT. It translates to CASSYFGRSGTDTQYF.

The table lists this clone with a count of one. The chain joins TRBV19 to TRBJ1-5, with 9 nucleotides matching TRBD1. Germline values: CDR1 LNHDA, CDR2 SQIVND (reference sequence). This CDR3 region has 15 residues. With V trimmed by 2 bases and J by 4 bases, 3 bases remained unmatched. The CDR3 DNA sequence: TGTGCCAGTAGTATAATGACAGGGGGAAATCAGCCCCAGCATTTT. It encodes CASSIMTGGNQPQHF.

This chain connects TRBV7-9 to TRBJ1-1; D call uncertain. The CDR3 contains 14 residues. The germline CDR1 and CDR2 sequences are SEHNR and FQNEAQ (reference sequence). The V end was cut by 5 bases, the J end by 2 bases, with 12 bases between. CDR3 sequence (DNA): TGTGCCAGCAGCCCGGAAGCAGGTAACACTGAAGCTTTCTTT. The encoded protein is CASSPEAGNTEAFF.

The chain uses TRBV9 and TRBJ2-1; 8 bases agree with TRBD1. Germline V gene lookup returns CDR1 SGDLS and CDR2 YYNGEE. V shed 3 bases and J 7 bases; nucleotides not matched to a gene: 3. The CDR3 length is 13 residues. CDR3 DNA: TGTGCCAGCAGCGATGACAGGGGAAATGAGCAGTTCTTC. It codes for CASSDDRGNEQFF.

The J gene is TRBJ2-1, the V gene TRBV5-5, with a weak D call TRBD2 (6 bases). V was clipped by 4 bases and J by 8 bases, with 22 bases between them. Germline V gene data show CDR1 as SGHKS and CDR2 as YYEKEE (reference sequence). This CDR3 is 16 amino acids long. In DNA, the CDR3 is TGTGCCAGCAGCACTCTCGGGGGTCCGCGGTTATATGAGCAGTTCTTC. Protein: CASSTLGGPRLYEQFF. The full variable domain, completed using reference TRBV5-5 and TRBJ2-1, is DAGVTQSPTHLIKTRGQQVTLRCSPISGHKSVSWYQQVLGQGPQFIFQYYEKEERGRGNFPDRFSARQFPNYSSELNVNALLLGDSALYLCASSTLGGPRLYEQFFGPGTRLTVL.

V usage is TRBV28 and J usage is TRBJ2-3; the match to TRBD2 covers 9 bases. With 2 bases clipped from V and 2 bases from J, the junction kept 5 bases outside the gene matches. The CDR3 extends over 16 amino acids. Germline assignment: CDR1 MDHEN and CDR2 SYDVKM. The CDR3 coding sequence is TGTGCCAGCAGTTTAATGGCGGGAGGGTCCACAGATACGCAGTATTTT. Translating it yields CASSLMAGGSTDTQYF. Looking up the rest from reference TRBV28 and TRBJ2-3 gives the full variable domain: DVKVTQSSRYLVKRTGEKVFLECVQDMDHENMFWYRQDPGLGLRLIYFSYDVKMKEKGDIPEGYSVSREKKERFSLILESASTNQTSMYLCASSLMAGGSTDTQYFGPGTRLTVL.

The V call is TRBV7-3, the J call TRBJ2-6, with D perhaps TRBD1 or TRBD2 (6 bases each). V was cut by 7 bases and J by 0 bases, with 16 bases left in between. The CDR3 has 17 residues. Germline V gene sequence: CDR1 SGHTA, CDR2 FQGTGA. The CDR3 loop is CASTSEGGPSGANVLTF. The CDR3 coding sequence is TGTGCCAGCACTTCGGAGGGGGGTCCCTCTGGGGCCAACGTCCTGACTTTC.

This chain links TRBV14 with TRBJ2-7, with TRBD1 matching over 9 bases. This CDR3 is 14 amino acids long. Trimming took 4 bases from V and 3 from J; bases not matched to a gene: 4. Germline CDR1 and CDR2: SGHDN and FVKESK. The CDR3: CASSLTGGGYEQYF. The CDR3 DNA is TGTGCCAGCAGCCTCACAGGGGGCGGCTACGAGCAGTACTTC.

This chain connects TRBV11-1 to TRBJ2-7, with D possibly matching TRBD1 (5 bases). Trimming cost V 3 bases and J 4 bases, with 10 bases left between them. The CDR3 runs to 13 residues. CDR1 and CDR2 from the germline V gene are SGHAT and FQDESV (reference sequence). CDR3 DNA: TGTGCCAGCAGCTTCAAACAGGCTTACGAGCAGTACTTC. It codes for CASSFKQAYEQYF.

This rearrangement joins TRBV11-3 to TRBJ2-2, with D unclear. This CDR3 is built from 12 residues. V dropped 5 bases and J dropped 5 bases, with 6 bases sitting between them. Germline CDR1 and CDR2: SGHNT and YENEEA. For the CDR3, the DNA is TGTGCCAGCAGCCGGAGTACCGGGGAGCTGTTTTTT. Translation gives CASSRSTGELFF.

The chain combines TRBV29-1 with TRBJ2-5; D is unresolved. Germline V lookup: CDR1 SQVTM, CDR2 ANQGSEA. Trimming left V 0 bases short and J 4 bases short, with 6 bases between. The CDR3 is made up of 12 amino acids. The CDR3 is CSVEEVGETQYF. The CDR3 DNA follows: TGCAGCGTTGAAGAGGTGGGAGAGACCCAGTACTTC.

V usage is TRBV7-6 and J usage is TRBJ2-1; 11 nucleotides agree with TRBD2. The CDR3 extends over 15 amino acids. With 5 bases clipped from V and 4 bases from J, the junction kept 4 bases outside the gene matches. Germline V gene data show CDR1 as SGHVS and CDR2 as FNYEAQ. The CDR3 loop reads CASSQGLAEYNEQFF. In DNA form, the CDR3 reads TGTGCCAGCAGCCAGGGACTAGCGGAGTACAATGAGCAGTTCTTC.

The V gene is TRBV9, the J gene TRBJ2-1; D could derive from TRBD1 or TRBD2 (5 bases each). Germline V gene lookup returns CDR1 SGDLS and CDR2 YYNGEE. V lost 2 bases and J lost 5, with 17 bases in between. The CDR3 totals 16 residues. The CDR3, as DNA: TGTGCCAGCAGCGTTGCATCCGGGGCACCCGACAATGAGCAGTTCTTC. Amino acid sequence: CASSVASGAPDNEQFF.

The chain carries TRBV7-6 and TRBJ2-7, with D hard to call. The CDR3 consists of 13 residues. Germline CDR1 and CDR2: SGHVS and FNYEAQ. V was cut by 1 base and J by 4 bases, with 8 bases left in between. CDR3: CASSLEALYEQYF. The CDR3 DNA is TGTGCCAGCAGCTTAGAAGCCCTTTACGAGCAGTACTTC.

The chain combines TRBV29-1 with TRBJ1-2, with D unresolved. The germline CDR1 and CDR2 sequences are SQVTM and ANQGSEA. The CDR3 contains 14 residues. The V gene lost 1 base and the J gene lost 6 bases, with 15 bases spanning the gap. The CDR3 protein is CSVEGGFDMDGYTF. The CDR3 DNA reads TGCAGCGTTGAAGGGGGTTTTGATATGGATGGCTACACCTTC.

The CDR3 reads CASSLELGDRAGNGYTF. The CDR3 coding sequence is TGTGCCAGCAGCTTAGAGTTGGGGGACAGGGCGGGGAATGGCTACACCTTC. This chain uses TRBV7-8 with TRBJ1-2; 9 positions match TRBD1. Germline loops: CDR1 SGHVS, CDR2 FQNEAQ. V shed 1 base, J shed 6 bases, and the junction held 12 bases outside the gene matches. CDR3 size: 17 residues. Drawing the rest from reference TRBV7-8 and TRBJ1-2, the complete variable domain is GAGVSQSPRYKVAKRGQDVALRCDPISGHVSLFWYQQALGQGPEFLTYFQNEAQLDKSGLPSDRFFAERPEGSVSTLKIQRTQQEDSAVYLCASSLELGDRAGNGYTFGSGTRLTVV.

The chain is built from TRBV27 and TRBJ2-1, with 9 bases that match TRBD1. This CDR3 comprises 16 residues. The junction had 13 bases not matched to a gene; V was cut back by 5 bases and J by 8 bases. CDR1 MNHEY and CDR2 SMNVEV come from the germline V gene (reference sequence). CDR3 protein: CASSRRRGDRVDEQFF. CDR3 nucleotide sequence: TGTGCCAGCAGTCGTAGAAGGGGGGACAGGGTCGATGAGCAGTTCTTC.

This clone was picked up one time. V and J are TRBV2 and TRBJ1-5, with D perhaps TRBD1 (6 bases). V was trimmed by 6 bases and J by 3 bases, leaving 12 bases between them. CDR1 and CDR2 from the germline V gene are SNHLY and FYNNEI. The CDR3 sequence is 14 residues long. CDR3 region: CASSDQGSNQPQHF. The DNA for the CDR3 is TGTGCCAGCAGCGATCAGGGGTCCAATCAGCCCCAGCATTTT.

The genes are TRBV2 and TRBJ2-3; TRBD2 aligns across 10 bases. J gave up 4 bases and V 8 bases, and 9 bases lay outside the gene matches. Germline V gene lookup returns CDR1 SNHLY and CDR2 FYNNEI. The length of the CDR3 is 15 residues. The CDR3, as DNA: TGTGCCAGCCGCCGGACTAGCGGAGGAGCAGATACGCAGTATTTT. Its translation: CASRRTSGGADTQYF.

The rearrangement uses TRBV7-3 and TRBJ2-7; D may be TRBD2 (5 bases). Germline V gives CDR1 SGHTA, CDR2 FQGTGA. The ends were cut back, 3 bases at V and 4 bases at J, with 16 bases in the middle. The CDR3 runs 15 residues. The CDR3, as DNA: TGTGCCAGCAGCTTTTACGCGGGCGACGATTACGAGCAGTACTTC. The encoded protein is CASSFYAGDDYEQYF.

Details on this clone: Other DNA sequences within the sample encode an identical CDR3. J is TRBJ2-7 and V is TRBV28, with D hard to call. Germline CDR1 and CDR2: MDHEN and SYDVKM. The CDR3 runs 11 residues. Trimming took 3 bases from V and 3 from J, leaving 3 bases between them. The chain's CDR3 is CASSFFYEQYF. CDR3 DNA: TGTGCCAGCAGTTTTTTCTACGAGCAGTACTTC.

This clone was recorded only once. CDR3 DNA: TGTGCCAGCAGCCAAGATCATGCGGGAGGGCCCTACGAGCAGTACTTC. Translated: CASSQDHAGGPYEQYF. This sequence joins TRBV14 and TRBJ2-7, with 9 bases fitting TRBD2. Trimming removed 0 bases from V and 2 bases from J; junction bases left unmatched: 5. This CDR3 comprises 16 residues. CDR1 is SGHDN and CDR2 is FVKESK in the germline V gene.